In its sample, the clone carrying this T cell receptor beta chain was seen many times. No antigen is known for it. This entry comes from a study of CD8 T cells in ankylosing spondylitis. This CDR3 region has 14 residues. Germline CDR1 reads SGHTA; CDR2 reads FQGTGA. The junction had 5 bases not matched to a gene; V was cut back by 5 bases and J by 4 bases. A quantitative 5'-RACE method, one with molecular barcodes, was used to make TCR beta libraries. Each CDR3 protein gets one entry after TCRdb re-called the 5' RACE reads with MiXCR. Of about 840,000 distinct CDR3 sequences listed, over 9.5% are singletons. Study outcomes and limitations: Prior literature has documented some motif variants in synovial fluid and blood from reactive arthritis. Disease-linked clones bore a CD8+ phenotype, appearing relatively rarely in peripheral blood. Disease-linked clones were reportedly significantly enriched in matched ankylosing spondylitis synovial fluid. Seven to nine highly homologous variants formed a TCR beta motif that appeared characteristic of ankylosing spondylitis blood.

The chain has TRBV7-3 and TRBJ2-1; 7 positions match TRBD1. The sequence derives from a male donor with ankylosing spondylitis. The sequencing input was blood, either unsorted or a sorted T cell fraction (not recorded which). CDR3 protein: CASSPGQEYNEQFF. As DNA, the CDR3 is TGTGCCAGCAGCCCAGGACAGGAGTACAATGAGCAGTTCTTC. Together with reference TRBV7-3 and TRBJ2-1, the CDR3 gives the full variable domain: GAGVSQTPSNKVTEKGKYVELRCDPISGHTALYWYRQSLGQGPEFLIYFQGTGAADDSGLPNDRFFAVRPEGSVSTLKIQRTERGDSAVYLCASSPGQEYNEQFFGPGTRLTVL.